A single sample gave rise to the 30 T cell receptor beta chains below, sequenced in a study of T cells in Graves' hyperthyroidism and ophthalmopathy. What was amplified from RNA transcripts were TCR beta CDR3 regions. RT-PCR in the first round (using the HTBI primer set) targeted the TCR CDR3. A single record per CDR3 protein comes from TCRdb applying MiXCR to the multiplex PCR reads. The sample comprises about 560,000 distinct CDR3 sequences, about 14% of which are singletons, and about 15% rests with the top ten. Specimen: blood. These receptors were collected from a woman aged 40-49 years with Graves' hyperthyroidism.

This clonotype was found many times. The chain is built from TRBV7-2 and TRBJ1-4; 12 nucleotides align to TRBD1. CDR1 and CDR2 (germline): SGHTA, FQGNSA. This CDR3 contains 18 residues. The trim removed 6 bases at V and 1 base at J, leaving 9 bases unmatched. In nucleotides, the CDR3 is TGTGCCAGCAGTCTTACCGGGACAGGGGGCCGAACTAATGAAAAACTGTTTTTT. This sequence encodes CASSLTGTGGRTNEKLFF.

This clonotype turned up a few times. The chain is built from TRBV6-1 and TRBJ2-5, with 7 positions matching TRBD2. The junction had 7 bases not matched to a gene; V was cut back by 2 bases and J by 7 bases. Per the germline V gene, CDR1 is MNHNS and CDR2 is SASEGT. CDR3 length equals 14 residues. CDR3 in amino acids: CASSESSGFGTQYF. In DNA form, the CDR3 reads TGTGCCAGCAGTGAATCTAGCGGATTTGGGACCCAGTACTTC.

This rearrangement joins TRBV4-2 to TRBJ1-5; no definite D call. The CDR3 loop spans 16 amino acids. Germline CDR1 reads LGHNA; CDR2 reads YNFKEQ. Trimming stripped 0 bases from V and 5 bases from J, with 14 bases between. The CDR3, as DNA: TGTGCCAGCAGCCAAGATGAATTGAACCGCGATCAGCCCCAGCATTTT. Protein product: CASSQDELNRDQPQHF.

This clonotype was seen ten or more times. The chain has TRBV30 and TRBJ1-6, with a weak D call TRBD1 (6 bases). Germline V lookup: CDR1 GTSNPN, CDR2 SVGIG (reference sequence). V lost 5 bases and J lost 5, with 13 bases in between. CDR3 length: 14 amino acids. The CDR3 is CAWQGQTDNSPLHF. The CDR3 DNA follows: TGTGCCTGGCAAGGACAGACGGATAATTCACCCCTCCACTTT.

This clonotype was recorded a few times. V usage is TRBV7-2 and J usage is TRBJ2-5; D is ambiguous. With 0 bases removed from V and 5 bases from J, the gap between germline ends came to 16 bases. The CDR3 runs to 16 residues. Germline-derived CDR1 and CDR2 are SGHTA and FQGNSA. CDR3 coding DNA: TGTGCCAGCAGCTTAGCGCTAAAAGGCGAGAGCGAGACCCAGTACTTC. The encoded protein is CASSLALKGESETQYF.

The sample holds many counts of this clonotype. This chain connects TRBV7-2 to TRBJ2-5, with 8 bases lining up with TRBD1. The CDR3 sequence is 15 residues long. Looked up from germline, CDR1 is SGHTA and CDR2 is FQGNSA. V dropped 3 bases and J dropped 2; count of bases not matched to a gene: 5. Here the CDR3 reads CASSFGQGRQETQYF. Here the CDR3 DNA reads TGTGCCAGCAGCTTCGGACAGGGTCGTCAAGAGACCCAGTACTTC.

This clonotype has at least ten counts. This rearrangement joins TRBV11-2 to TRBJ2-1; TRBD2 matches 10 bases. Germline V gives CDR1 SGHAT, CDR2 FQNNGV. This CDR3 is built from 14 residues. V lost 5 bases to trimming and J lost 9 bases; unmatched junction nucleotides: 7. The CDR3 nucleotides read TGTGCCAGCAGCACACTAGCGGGATATACTGAGCAGTTCTTC. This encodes CASSTLAGYTEQFF.

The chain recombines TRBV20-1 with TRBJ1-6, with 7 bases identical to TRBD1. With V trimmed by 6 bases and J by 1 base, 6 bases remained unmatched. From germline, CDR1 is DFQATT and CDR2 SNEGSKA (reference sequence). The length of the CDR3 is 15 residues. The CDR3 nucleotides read TGCAGTGCCAGACAGGGTTTTTCCTATAATTCACCCCTCCACTTT. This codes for CSARQGFSYNSPLHF.

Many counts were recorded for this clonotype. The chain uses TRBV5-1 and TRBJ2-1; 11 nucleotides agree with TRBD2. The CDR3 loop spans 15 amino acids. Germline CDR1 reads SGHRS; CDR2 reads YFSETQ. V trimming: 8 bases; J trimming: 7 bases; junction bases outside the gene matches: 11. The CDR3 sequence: CASRSSGRAENEQFF. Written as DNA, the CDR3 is TGCGCCAGTAGAAGTAGCGGGAGGGCGGAAAATGAGCAGTTCTTC.

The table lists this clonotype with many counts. This CDR3 is CASSLPGTGGFEQYF. Written as DNA, the CDR3 is TGTGCCAGCAGCTTACCCGGGACAGGGGGCTTCGAGCAGTACTTC. The chain links TRBV7-9 to TRBJ2-7, with 12 nucleotides matching TRBD1. The CDR3 contains 15 residues. Germline CDR1 and CDR2: SEHNR and FQNEAQ (reference sequence). V shed 2 bases, J shed 6 bases, and the junction held 5 bases outside the gene matches.

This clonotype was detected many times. The CDR3 sequence: CSAAPGQMNTEAFF. Here the CDR3 DNA reads TGCAGTGCCGCCCCGGGACAGATGAACACTGAAGCTTTCTTT. This chain joins TRBV20-1 and TRBJ1-1; 7 bases agree with TRBD1. V shed 6 bases, J shed 0 bases, and the junction held 7 bases outside the gene matches. The CDR3 totals 14 residues. Germline-derived CDR1 and CDR2 are DFQATT and SNEGSKA (reference sequence).

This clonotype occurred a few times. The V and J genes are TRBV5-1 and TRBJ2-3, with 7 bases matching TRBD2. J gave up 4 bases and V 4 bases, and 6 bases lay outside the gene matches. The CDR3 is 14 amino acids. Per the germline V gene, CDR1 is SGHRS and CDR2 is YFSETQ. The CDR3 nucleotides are TGCGCCAGCAGCCCTCGGGGAGGGTCAGATACGCAGTATTTT. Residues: CASSPRGGSDTQYF. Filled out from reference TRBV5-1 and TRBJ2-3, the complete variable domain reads KAGVTQTPRYLIKTRGQQVTLSCSPISGHRSVSWYQQTPGQGLQFLFEYFSETQRNKGNFPGRFSGRQFSNSRSEMNVSTLELGDSALYLCASSPRGGSDTQYFGPGTRLTVL.

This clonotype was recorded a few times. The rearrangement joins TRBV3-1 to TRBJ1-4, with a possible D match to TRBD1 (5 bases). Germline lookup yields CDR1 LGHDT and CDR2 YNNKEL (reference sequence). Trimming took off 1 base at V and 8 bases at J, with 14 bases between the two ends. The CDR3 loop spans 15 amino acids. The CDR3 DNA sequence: TGTGCCAGCAGCCAAGCCCCCGGGACTTCCGAAAAACTGTTTTTT. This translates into CASSQAPGTSEKLFF.

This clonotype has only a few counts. CDR3 coding DNA: TGTGCCAGCAGCGCAGTCACAGATACGCAGTATTTT. Translation: CASSAVTDTQYF. This chain uses TRBV9 with TRBJ2-3, with D hard to call. V was trimmed by 3 bases and J by 2 bases, leaving 4 bases between them. This CDR3 has 12 residues. CDR1 and CDR2 from the germline V gene are SGDLS and YYNGEE.

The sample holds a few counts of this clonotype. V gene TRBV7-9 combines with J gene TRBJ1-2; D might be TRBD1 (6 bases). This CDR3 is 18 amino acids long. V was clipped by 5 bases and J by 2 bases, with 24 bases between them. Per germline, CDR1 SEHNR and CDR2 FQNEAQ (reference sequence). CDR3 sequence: CASSSNLILDRRNYGYTF. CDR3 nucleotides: TGTGCCAGCAGCAGTAACCTTATACTCGACAGGCGCAACTATGGCTACACCTTC. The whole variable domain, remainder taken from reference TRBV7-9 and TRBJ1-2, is DTGVSQNPRHKITKRGQNVTFRCDPISEHNRLYWYRQTLGQGPEFLTYFQNEAQLEKSRLLSDRFSAERPKGSFSTLEIQRTEQGDSAMYLCASSSNLILDRRNYGYTFGSGTRLTVV.

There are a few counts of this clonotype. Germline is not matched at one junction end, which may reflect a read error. In DNA form, the CDR3 reads TGCGCCGGCAGCCGGGATCAGAACACTGAAGCTTTCTTT. Translating gives CAGSRDQNTEAFF. The rearrangement uses TRBV10-1 and TRBJ1-1; D remains ambiguous. The germline gives CDR1 WNHNN, CDR2 SYGVQD (reference sequence). The CDR3 is 13 amino acids.

The CDR3 spells CASSLDDPGVSGYTF. In DNA form, the CDR3 reads TGTGCCAGCAGCTTAGATGATCCGGGGGTGAGTGGCTACACCTTC. V and J are TRBV7-8 and TRBJ1-2, with D perhaps TRBD1 (5 bases). V lost 1 base and J lost 7, with 16 bases in between. Per germline, CDR1 SGHVS and CDR2 FQNEAQ. The CDR3 consists of 15 residues.

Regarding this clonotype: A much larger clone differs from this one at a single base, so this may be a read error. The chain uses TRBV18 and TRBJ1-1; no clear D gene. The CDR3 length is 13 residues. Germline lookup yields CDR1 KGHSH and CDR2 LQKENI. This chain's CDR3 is CARSPVKDTEAFF. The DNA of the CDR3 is TGTGCCCGCTCACCGGTGAAGGACACTGAAGCTTTCTTT.

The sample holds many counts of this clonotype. The CDR3 region is CASRLGRDYEQYF. The CDR3 DNA is TGCGCCAGCAGGCTCGGGCGGGACTACGAGCAGTACTTC. The V and J genes are TRBV5-1 and TRBJ2-7, with a possible D match to TRBD2 (6 bases). The CDR3 covers 13 residues. Looked up from germline, CDR1 is SGHRS and CDR2 is YFSETQ. Trimming removed 5 bases from V and 3 bases from J, with 12 bases in between.

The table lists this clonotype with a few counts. This CDR3 reads CASSVEDFYNEQFF. DNA for the CDR3: TGTGCCAGCAGCGTAGAAGACTTTTACAATGAGCAGTTCTTC. The rearrangement uses TRBV9 and TRBJ2-1; D is undetermined. V was trimmed by 0 bases and J by 4 bases, leaving 8 bases between them. The CDR3 contains 14 residues. The germline gives CDR1 SGDLS, CDR2 YYNGEE.

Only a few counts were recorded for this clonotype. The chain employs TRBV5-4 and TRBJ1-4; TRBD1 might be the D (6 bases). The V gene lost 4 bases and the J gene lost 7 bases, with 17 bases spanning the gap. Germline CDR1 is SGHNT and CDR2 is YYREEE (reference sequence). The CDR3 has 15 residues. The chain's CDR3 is CASSATGRGGEKLFF. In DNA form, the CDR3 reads TGTGCCAGCAGCGCGACAGGACGGGGTGGTGAAAAACTGTTTTTT.

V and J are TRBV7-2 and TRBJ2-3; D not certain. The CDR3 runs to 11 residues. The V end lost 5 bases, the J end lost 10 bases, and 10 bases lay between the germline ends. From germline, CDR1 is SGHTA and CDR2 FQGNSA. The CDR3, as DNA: TGTGCCAGCAGCCCCGGCCGCGCGCAGTATTTT. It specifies CASSPGRAQYF.

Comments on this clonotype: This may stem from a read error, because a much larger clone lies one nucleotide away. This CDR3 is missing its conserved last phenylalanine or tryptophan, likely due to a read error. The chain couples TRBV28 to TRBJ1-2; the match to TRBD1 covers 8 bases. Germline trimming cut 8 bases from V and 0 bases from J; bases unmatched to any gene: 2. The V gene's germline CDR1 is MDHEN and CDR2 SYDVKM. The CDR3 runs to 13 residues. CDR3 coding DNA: TGTGCCAGCTTGGACAGGGCTAACTATGGCTACACCTCC. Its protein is CASLDRANYGYTS.

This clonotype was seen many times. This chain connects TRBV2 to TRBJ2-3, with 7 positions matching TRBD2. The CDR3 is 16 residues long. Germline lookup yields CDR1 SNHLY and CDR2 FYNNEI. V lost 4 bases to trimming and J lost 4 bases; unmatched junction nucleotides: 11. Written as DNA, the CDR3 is TGTGCCAGCAGTGTACGTACTAGCGTGATTTCAGATACGCAGTATTTT. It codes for CASSVRTSVISDTQYF.

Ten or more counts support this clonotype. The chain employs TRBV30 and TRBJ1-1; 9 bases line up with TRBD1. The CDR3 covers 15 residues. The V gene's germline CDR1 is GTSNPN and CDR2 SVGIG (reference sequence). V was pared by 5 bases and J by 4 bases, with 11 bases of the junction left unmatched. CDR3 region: CAWDKGQGLLTEAFF. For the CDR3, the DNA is TGTGCCTGGGACAAGGGACAGGGCCTCCTCACTGAAGCTTTCTTT.

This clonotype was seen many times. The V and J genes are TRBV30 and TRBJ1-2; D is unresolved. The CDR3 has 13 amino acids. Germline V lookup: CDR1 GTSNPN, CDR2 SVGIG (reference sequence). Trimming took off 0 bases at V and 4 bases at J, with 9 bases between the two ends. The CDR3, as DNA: TGTGCCTGGAGTGTAGTCAGAATCTATGGCTACACCTTC. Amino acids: CAWSVVRIYGYTF.

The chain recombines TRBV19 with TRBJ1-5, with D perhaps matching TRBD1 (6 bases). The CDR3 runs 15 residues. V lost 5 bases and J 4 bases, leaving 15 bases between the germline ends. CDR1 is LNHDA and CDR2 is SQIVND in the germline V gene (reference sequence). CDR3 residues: CASSQKGGRNQPQHF. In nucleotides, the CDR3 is TGTGCCAGTAGTCAGAAGGGGGGTAGGAATCAGCCCCAGCATTTT.

In DNA form, the CDR3 reads TGCAGTGCCGGGGCTCCCGGGGAGCTGTTTTTT. It translates to CSAGAPGELFF. The rearrangement links TRBV20-1 to TRBJ2-2; the D call may be TRBD1 or TRBD2 (5 bases each). Trimming took 6 bases from V and 6 from J, leaving 8 bases between them. CDR1 and CDR2 from the germline V gene are DFQATT and SNEGSKA (reference sequence). CDR3 length equals 11 residues.

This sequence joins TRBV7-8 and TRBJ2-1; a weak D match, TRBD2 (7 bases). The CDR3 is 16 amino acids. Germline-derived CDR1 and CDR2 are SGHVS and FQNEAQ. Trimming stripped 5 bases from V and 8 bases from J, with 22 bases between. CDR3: CASSLGGVARGDEQFF. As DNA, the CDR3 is TGTGCCAGCAGCCTAGGGGGGGTAGCGCGAGGCGATGAGCAGTTCTTC.

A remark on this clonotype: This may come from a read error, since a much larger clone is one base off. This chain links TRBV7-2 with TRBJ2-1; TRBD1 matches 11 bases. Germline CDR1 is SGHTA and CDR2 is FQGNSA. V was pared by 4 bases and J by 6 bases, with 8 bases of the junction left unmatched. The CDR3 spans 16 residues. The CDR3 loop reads CASSYSGTGGANEQFF. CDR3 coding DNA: TGTGCCAGCAGCTATTCCGGGACAGGGGGTGCCAATGAGCAGTTCTTC.